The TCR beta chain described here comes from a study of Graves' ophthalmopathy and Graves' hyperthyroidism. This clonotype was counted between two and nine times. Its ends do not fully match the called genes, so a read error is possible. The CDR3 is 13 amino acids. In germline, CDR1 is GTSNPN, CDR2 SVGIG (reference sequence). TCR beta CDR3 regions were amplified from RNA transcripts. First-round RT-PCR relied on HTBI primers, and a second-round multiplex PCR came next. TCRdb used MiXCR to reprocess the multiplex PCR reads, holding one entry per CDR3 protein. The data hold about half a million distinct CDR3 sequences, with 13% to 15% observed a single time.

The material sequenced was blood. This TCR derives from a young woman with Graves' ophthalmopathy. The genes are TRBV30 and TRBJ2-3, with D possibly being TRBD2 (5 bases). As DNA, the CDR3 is TGTGCCTGTAGTGCGGCGGGTACAGATACGCAGTATTTT. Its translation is CACSAAGTDTQYF.